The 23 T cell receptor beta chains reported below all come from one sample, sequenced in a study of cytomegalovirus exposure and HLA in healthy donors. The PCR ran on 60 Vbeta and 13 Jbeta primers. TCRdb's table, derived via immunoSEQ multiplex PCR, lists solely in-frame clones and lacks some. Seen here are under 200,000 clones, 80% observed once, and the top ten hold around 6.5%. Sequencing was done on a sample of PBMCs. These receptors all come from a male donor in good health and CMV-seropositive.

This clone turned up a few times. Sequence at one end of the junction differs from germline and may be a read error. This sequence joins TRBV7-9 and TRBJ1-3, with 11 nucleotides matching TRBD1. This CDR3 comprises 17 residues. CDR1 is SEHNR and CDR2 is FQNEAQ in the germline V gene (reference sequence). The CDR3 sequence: CSSSLGLDRGPGNTIYF. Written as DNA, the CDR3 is TGTTCCAGCAGCTTAGGGCTGGACAGGGGGCCTGGAAACACCATATATTTT.

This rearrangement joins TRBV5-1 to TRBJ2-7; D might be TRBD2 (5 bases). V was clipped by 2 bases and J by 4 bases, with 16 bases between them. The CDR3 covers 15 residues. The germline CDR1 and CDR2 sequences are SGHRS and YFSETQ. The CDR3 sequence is CASSFGRAGGYEQYF. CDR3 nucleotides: TGCGCCAGCAGCTTTGGGCGTGCAGGCGGGTACGAGCAGTACTTC.

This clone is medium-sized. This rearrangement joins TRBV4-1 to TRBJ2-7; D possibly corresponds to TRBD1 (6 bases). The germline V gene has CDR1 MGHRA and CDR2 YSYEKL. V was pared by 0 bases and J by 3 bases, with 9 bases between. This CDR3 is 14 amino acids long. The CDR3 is CASSQETGNYEQYF. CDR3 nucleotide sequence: TGCGCCAGCAGCCAAGAAACAGGGAACTACGAGCAGTACTTC.

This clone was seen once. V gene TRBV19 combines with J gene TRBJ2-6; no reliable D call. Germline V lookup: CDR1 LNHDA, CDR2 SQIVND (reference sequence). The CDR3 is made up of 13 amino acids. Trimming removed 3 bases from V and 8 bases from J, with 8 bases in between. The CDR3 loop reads CASSIWQTNVLTF. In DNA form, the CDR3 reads TGTGCCAGTAGTATTTGGCAGACCAACGTCCTGACTTTC.

The DNA of the CDR3 is TGTGCCAGCAGTCCTTCAGGGGCCATGAACACTGAAGCTTTCTTT. It is translated as CASSPSGAMNTEAFF. The rearrangement links TRBV6-1 to TRBJ1-1; D is possibly TRBD1 (6 bases). The V gene's germline CDR1 is MNHNS and CDR2 SASEGT. This CDR3 has 15 amino acids. The V gene lost 5 bases and the J gene lost 0 bases, with 13 bases spanning the gap.

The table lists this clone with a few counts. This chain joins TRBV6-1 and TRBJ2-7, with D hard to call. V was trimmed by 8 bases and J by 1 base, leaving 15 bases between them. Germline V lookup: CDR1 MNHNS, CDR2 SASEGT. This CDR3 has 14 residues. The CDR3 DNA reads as TGTGCCAGCCCCGACGAGGATGGGTCCTACGAGCAGTACTTC. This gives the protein CASPDEDGSYEQYF.

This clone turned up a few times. CDR3 in amino acids: CASSFSQGNTEAFF. The CDR3 region has the DNA TGTGCCAGCAGCTTCTCGCAGGGCAACACTGAAGCTTTCTTT. This sequence joins TRBV5-5 and TRBJ1-1, with D maybe TRBD1 (5 bases). Germline CDR1 reads SGHKS; CDR2 reads YYEKEE (reference sequence). Trimming took off 2 bases at V and 2 bases at J, with 10 bases between the two ends. The CDR3 has 14 amino acids.

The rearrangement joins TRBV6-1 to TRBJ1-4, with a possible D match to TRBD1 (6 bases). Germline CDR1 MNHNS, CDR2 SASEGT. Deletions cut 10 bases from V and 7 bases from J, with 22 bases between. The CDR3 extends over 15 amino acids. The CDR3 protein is CANRENRVRSEKLFF. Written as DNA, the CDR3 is TGTGCCAACAGAGAGAACAGGGTCAGGTCTGAAAAACTGTTTTTT.

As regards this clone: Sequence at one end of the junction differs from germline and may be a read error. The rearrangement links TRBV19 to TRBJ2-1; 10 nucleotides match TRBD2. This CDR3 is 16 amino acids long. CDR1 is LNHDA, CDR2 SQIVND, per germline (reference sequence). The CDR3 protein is CTSSTLAGGSYNEQFF. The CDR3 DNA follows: TGTACCAGTAGTACCTTAGCGGGGGGCTCCTACAATGAGCAGTTCTTC.

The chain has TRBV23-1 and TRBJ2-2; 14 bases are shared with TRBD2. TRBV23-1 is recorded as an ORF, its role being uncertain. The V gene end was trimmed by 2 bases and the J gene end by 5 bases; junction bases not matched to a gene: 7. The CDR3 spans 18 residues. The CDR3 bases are TGCGCCAGCAGTCAAGCCGGGACTAGCGGGAGATGGACCGGGGAGCTGTTTTTT. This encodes CASSQAGTSGRWTGELFF.

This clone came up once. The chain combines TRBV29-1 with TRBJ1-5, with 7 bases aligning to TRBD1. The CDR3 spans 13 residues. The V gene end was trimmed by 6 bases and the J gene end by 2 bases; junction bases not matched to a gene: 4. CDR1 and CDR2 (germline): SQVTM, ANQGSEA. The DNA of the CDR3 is TGCAGCGTCCTTACAGGGGGCAATCAGCCCCAGCATTTT. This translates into CSVLTGGNQPQHF. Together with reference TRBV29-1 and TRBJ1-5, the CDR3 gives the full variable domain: SAVISQKPSRDICQRGTSLTIQCQVDSQVTMMFWYRQQPGQSLTLIATANQGSEATYESGFVIDKFPISRPNLTFSTLTVSNMSPEDSSIYLCSVLTGGNQPQHFGDGTRLSIL.

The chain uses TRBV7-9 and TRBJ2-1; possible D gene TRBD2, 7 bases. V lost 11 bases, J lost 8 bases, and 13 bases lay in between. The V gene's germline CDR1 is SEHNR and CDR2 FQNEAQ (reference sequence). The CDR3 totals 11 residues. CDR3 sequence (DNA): TGTGCCTTGATAGGGGGGGATGAGCAGTTCTTC. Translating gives CALIGGDEQFF.

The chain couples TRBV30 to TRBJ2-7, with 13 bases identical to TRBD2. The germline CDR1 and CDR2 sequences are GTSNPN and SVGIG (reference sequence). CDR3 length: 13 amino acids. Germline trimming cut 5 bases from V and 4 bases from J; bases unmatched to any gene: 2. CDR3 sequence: CAWGGLAGYEQYF. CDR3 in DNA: TGTGCCTGGGGGGGACTAGCGGGATACGAGCAGTACTTC.

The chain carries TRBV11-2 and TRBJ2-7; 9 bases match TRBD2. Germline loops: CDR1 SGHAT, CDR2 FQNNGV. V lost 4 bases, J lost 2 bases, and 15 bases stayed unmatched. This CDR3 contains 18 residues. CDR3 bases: TGTGCCAGCAGCTCGAGGGGGGCTTCTAGCGGGGCGGCCTACGAGCAGTACTTC. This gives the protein CASSSRGASSGAAYEQYF.

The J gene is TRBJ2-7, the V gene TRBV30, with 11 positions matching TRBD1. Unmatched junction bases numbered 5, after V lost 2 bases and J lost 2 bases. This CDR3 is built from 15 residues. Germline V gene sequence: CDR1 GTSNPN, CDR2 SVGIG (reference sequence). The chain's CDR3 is CAWSKGQGVTYEQYF. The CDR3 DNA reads TGTGCCTGGAGTAAGGGACAGGGGGTGACCTACGAGCAGTACTTC.

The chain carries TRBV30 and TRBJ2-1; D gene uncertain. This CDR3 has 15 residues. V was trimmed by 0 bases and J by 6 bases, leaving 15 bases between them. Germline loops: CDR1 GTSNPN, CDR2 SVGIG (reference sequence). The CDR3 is CAWSVPRLRRNEQFF. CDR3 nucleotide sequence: TGTGCCTGGAGTGTACCAAGACTGCGGCGCAATGAGCAGTTCTTC.

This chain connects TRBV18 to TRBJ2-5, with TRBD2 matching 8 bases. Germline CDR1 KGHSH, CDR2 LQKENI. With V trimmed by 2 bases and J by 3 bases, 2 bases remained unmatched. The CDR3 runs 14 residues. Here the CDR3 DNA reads TGTGCCAGCTCACCAACAGCGGGGGAAGAGACCCAGTACTTC. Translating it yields CASSPTAGEETQYF.

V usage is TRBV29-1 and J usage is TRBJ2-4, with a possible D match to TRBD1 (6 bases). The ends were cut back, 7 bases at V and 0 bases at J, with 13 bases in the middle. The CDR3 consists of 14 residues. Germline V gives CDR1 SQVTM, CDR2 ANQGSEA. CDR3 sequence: CSGSTGLAKNIQYF. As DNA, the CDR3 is TGCAGCGGTTCAACAGGGCTAGCCAAAAACATTCAGTACTTC.

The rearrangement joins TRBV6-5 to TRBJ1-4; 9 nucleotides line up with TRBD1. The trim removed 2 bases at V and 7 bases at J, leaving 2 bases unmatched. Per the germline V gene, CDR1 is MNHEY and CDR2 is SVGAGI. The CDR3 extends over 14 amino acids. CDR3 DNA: TGTGCCAGCAGTTACCGGGACAGGGCTGAAAAACTGTTTTTT. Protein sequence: CASSYRDRAEKLFF.

CDR3 nucleotides: TGTGCCAGCAGCGAGGGACTAGCGGGAGGGTACGAGCAGTACTTC. It codes for CASSEGLAGGYEQYF. The chain recombines TRBV5-6 with TRBJ2-7, with TRBD2 matching over 16 bases. Germline CDR1 is SGHDT and CDR2 is YYEEEE. The V gene end was trimmed by 4 bases and the J gene end by 4 bases; junction bases not matched to a gene: 2. CDR3 length: 15 amino acids.

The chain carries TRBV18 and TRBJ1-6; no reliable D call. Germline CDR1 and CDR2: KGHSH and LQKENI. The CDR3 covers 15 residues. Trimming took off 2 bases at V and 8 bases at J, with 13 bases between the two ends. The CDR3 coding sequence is TGTGCCAGCTCACCAGCGGCCTTAAACGATTCACCCCTCCACTTT. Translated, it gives CASSPAALNDSPLHF.

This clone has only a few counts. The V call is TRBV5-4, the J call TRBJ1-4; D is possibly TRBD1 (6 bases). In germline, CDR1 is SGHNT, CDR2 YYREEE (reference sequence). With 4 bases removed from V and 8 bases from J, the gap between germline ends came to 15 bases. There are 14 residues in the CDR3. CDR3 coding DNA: TGTGCCAGCAGCCCCGGACAGTCTGACGAAAAACTGTTTTTT. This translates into CASSPGQSDEKLFF.

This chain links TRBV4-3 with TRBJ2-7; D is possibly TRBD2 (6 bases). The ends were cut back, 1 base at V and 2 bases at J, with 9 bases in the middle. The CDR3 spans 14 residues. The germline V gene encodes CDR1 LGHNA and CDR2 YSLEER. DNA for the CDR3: TGCGCCAGCAGCCAAGGGACTACGACCTACGAGCAGTACTTC. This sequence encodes CASSQGTTTYEQYF.